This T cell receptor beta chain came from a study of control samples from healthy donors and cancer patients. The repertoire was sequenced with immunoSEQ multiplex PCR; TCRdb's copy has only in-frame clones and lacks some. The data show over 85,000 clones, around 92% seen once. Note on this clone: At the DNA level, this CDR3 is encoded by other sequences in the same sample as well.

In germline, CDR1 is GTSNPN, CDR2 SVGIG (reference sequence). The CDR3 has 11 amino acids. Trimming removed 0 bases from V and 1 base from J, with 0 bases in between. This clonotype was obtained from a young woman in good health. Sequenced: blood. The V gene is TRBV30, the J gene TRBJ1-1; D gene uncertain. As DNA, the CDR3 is TGTGCCTGGAGTGTGAACACTGAAGCTTTCTTT. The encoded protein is CAWSVNTEAFF.